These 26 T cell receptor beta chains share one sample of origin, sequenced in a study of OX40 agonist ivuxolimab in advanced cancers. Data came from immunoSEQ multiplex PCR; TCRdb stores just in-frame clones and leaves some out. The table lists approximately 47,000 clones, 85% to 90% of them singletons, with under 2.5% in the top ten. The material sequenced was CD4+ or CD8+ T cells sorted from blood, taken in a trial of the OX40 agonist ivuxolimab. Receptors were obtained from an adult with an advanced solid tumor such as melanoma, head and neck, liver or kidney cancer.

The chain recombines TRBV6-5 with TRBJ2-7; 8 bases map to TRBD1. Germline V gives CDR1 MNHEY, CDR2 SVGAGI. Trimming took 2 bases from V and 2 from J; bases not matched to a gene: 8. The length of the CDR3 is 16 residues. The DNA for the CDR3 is TGTGCCAGCAGTTACCGCGGGACAGGTTTGACCTACGAGCAGTACTTC. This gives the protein CASSYRGTGLTYEQYF.

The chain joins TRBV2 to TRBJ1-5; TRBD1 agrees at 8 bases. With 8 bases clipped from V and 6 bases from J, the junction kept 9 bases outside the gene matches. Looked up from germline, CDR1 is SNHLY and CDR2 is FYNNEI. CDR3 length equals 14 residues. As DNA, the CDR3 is TGTGCCAGCGAAGCAGGGGGCGCGGGTCAGCCCCAGCATTTT. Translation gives CASEAGGAGQPQHF. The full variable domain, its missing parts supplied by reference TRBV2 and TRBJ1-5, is EPEVTQTPSHQVTQMGQEVILRCVPISNHLYFYWYRQILGQKVEFLVSFYNNEISEKSEIFDDQFSVERPDGSNFTLKIRSTKLEDSAMYFCASEAGGAGQPQHFGDGTRLSIL.

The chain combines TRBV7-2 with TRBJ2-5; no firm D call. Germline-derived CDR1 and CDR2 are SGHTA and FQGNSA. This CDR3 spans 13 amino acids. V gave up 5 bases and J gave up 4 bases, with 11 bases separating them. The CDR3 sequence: CASSPVGLETQYF. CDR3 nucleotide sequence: TGTGCCAGCAGCCCCGTAGGGTTAGAGACCCAGTACTTC.

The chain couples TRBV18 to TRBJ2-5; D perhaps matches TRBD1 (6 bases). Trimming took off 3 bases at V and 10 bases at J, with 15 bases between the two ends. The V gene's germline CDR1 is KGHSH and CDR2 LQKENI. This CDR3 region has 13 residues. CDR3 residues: CASSPSGWDNQYF. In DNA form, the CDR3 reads TGTGCCAGCTCACCGTCGGGTTGGGACAACCAGTACTTC.

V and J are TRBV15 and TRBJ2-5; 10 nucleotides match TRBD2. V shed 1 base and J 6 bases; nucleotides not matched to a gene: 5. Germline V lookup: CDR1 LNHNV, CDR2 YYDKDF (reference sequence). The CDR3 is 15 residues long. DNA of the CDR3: TGTGCCACCAGCAGAGGCGGAGCGGGGGGGCAGACCCAGTACTTC. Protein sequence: CATSRGGAGGQTQYF.

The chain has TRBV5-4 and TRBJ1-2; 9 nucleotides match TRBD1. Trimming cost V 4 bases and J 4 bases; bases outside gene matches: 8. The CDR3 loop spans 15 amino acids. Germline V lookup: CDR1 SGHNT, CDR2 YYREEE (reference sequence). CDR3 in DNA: TGTGCCAGCAGCCTAAAACAGGGGGCGCCCTATGGCTACACCTTC. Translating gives CASSLKQGAPYGYTF.

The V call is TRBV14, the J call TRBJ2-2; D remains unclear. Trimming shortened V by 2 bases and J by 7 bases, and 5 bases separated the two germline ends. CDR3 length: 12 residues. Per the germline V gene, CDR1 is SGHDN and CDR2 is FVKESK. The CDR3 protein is CASSQRYGELFF. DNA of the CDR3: TGTGCCAGCAGCCAACGATACGGGGAGCTGTTTTTT.

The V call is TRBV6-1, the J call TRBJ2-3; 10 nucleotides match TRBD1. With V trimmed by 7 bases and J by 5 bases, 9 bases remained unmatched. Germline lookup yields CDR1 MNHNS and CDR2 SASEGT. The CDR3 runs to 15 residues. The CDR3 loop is CASKRGQGLGDTQYF. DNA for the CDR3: TGTGCCAGCAAACGGGGACAGGGGTTGGGAGATACGCAGTATTTT.

CDR3 coding DNA: TGTGCCAGCAGTTACGAAAACACCATATATTTT. Residues: CASSYENTIYF. The chain combines TRBV6-5 with TRBJ1-3; D unresolved. Germline values: CDR1 MNHEY, CDR2 SVGAGI. The CDR3 has 11 residues. V shed 2 bases and J shed 6 bases, with 2 bases lying between them.

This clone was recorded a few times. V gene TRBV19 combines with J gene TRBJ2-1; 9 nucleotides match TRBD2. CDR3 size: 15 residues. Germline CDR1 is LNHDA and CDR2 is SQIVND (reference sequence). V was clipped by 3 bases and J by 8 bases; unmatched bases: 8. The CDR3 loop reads CASSIRGLASHEQFF. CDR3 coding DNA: TGTGCCAGTAGTATTCGCGGACTAGCGTCCCATGAGCAGTTCTTC.

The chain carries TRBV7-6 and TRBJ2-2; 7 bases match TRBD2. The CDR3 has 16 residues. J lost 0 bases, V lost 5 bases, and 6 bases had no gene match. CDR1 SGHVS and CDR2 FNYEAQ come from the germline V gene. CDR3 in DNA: TGTGCCAGCAGCGTAATAGCGGGTGCGAACACCGGGGAGCTGTTTTTT. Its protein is CASSVIAGANTGELFF.

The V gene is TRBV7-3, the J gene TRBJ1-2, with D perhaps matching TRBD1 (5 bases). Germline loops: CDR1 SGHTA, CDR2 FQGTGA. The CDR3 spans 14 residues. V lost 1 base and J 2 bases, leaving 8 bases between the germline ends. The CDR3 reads CASSLSPGNYGYTF. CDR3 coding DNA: TGTGCCAGCAGCTTAAGCCCAGGGAACTATGGCTACACCTTC.

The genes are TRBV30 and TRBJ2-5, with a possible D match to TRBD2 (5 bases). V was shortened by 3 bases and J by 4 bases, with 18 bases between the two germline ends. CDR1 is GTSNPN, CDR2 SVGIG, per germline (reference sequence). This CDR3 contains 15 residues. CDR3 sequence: CAWRGKRGYAETQYF. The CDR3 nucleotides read TGTGCCTGGAGGGGGAAACGGGGATACGCAGAGACCCAGTACTTC.

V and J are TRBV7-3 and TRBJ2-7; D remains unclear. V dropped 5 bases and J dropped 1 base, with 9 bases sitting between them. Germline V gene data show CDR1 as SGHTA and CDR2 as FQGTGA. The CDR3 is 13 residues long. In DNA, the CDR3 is TGTGCCAGCAGCCTGATCCTTTCCTACGAGCAGTACTTC. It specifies CASSLILSYEQYF.

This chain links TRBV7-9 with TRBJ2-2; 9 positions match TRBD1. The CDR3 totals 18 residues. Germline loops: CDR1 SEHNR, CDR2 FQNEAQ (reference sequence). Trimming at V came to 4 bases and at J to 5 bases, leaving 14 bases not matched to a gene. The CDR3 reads CASSSSNRDRVRTGELFF. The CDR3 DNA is TGTGCCAGCAGCTCATCGAACCGGGACAGGGTGCGGACCGGGGAGCTGTTTTTT.

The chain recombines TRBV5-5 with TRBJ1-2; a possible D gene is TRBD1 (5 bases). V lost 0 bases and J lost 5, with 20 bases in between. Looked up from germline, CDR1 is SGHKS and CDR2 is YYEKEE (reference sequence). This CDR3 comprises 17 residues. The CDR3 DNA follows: TGTGCCAGCAGCTTGGCGGACCGCTCGTCGGGGGGATATGGCTACACCTTC. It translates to CASSLADRSSGGYGYTF.

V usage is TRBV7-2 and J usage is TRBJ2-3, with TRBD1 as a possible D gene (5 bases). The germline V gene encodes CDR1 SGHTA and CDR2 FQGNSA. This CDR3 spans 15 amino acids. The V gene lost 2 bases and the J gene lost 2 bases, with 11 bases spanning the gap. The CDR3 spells CASSLKTANTDTQYF. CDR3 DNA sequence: TGTGCCAGCAGCTTAAAGACAGCCAACACAGATACGCAGTATTTT.

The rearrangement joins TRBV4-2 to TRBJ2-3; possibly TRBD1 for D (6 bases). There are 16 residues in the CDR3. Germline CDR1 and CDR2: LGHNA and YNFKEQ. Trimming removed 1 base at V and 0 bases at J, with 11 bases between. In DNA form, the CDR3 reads TGTGCCAGCAGCCAAGTAACTACAGGGAGCACAGATACGCAGTATTTT. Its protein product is CASSQVTTGSTDTQYF.

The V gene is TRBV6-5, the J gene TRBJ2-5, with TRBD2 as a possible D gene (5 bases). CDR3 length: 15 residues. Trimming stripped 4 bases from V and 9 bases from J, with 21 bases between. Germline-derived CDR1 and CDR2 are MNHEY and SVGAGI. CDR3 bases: TGTGCCAGCAGTTCCTCCCCGGAAACTAGGCTGGCCCAGTACTTC. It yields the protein CASSSSPETRLAQYF.

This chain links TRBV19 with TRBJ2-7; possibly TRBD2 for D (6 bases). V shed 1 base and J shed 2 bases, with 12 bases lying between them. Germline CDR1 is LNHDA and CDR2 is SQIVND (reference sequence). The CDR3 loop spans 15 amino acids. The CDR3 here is CASSIGSGGTYEQYF. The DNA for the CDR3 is TGTGCCAGTAGTATAGGTTCAGGAGGGACCTACGAGCAGTACTTC.

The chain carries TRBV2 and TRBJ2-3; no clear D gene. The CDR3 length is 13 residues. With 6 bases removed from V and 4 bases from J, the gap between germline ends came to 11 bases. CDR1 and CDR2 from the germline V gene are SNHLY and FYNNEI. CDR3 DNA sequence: TGTGCCAGCAGGTTGGGGTGGGCAGATACGCAGTATTTT. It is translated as CASRLGWADTQYF.

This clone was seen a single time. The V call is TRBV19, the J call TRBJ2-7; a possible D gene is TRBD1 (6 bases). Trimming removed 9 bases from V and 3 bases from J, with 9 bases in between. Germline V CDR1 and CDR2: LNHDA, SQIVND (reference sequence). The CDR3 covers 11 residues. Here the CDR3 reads CARTGSYEQYF. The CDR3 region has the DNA TGTGCCAGAACAGGGAGCTACGAGCAGTACTTC.

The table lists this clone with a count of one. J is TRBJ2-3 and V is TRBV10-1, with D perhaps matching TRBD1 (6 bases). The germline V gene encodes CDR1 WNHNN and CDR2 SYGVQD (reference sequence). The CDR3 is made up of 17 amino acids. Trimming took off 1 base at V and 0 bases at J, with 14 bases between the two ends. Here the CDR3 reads CASSEFGTLGSTDTQYF. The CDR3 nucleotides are TGCGCCAGCAGTGAGTTCGGGACATTAGGGAGCACAGATACGCAGTATTTT.

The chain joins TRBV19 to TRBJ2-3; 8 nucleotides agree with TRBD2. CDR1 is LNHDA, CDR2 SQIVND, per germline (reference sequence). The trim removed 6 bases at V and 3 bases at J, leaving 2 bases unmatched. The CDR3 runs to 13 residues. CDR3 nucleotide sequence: TGTGCCAGTAGGGAGCGGGGGACAGATACGCAGTATTTT. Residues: CASRERGTDTQYF.

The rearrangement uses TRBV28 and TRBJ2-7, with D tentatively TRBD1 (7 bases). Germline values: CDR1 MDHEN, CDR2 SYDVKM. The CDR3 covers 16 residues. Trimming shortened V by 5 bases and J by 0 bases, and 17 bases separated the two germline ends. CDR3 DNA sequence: TGTGCCAGCAGTCCCGGACAGGCGGGGAGCTCCTACGAGCAGTACTTC. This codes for CASSPGQAGSSYEQYF.

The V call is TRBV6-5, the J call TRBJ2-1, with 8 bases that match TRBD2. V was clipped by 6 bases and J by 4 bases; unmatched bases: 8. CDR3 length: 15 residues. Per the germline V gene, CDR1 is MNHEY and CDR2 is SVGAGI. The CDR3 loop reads CASRRAGVQYNEQFF. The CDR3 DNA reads TGTGCCAGCAGACGAGCGGGGGTGCAGTACAATGAGCAGTTCTTC.